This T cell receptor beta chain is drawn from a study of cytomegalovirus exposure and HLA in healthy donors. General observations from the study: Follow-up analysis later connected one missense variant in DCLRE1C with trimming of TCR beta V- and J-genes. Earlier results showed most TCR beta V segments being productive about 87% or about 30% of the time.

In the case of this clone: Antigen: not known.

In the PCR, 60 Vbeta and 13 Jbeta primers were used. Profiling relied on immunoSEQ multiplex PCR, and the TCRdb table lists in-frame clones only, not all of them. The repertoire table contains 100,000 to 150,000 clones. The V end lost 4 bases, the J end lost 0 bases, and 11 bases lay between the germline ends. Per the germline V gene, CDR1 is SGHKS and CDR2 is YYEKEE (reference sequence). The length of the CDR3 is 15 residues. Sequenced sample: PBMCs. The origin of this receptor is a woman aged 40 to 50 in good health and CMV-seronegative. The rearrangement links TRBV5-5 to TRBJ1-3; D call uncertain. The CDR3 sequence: CASSLDMSSGNTIYF. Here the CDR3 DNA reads TGTGCCAGCAGCCTCGACATGAGCTCTGGAAACACCATATATTTT. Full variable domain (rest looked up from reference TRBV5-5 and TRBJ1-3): DAGVTQSPTHLIKTRGQQVTLRCSPISGHKSVSWYQQVLGQGPQFIFQYYEKEERGRGNFPDRFSARQFPNYSSELNVNALLLGDSALYLCASSLDMSSGNTIYFGEGSWLTVV.